Listed below are T cell receptor beta chains from one sample, sequenced in a study of T cells expressing NK-cell markers. TCRdb re-called the 5' RACE reads and catalogs CDR3 proteins one per entry, DNA excluded. The sample data list about 260,000 distinct CDR3 sequences. The sequencing input was blood T cells: a sorted CD56 or NKG2C T cell subset, CD4+ or CD8+ T cells, or bulk PBMC T cells (not recorded which). Receptor source: a man between 18 and 35 years old in good health. The CDR3 runs from the conserved cysteine through the conserved F or W.

j_gene,v_gene,CDR3aa
TRBJ1-1,TRBV12-3/TRBV12-4,CASSRDRPQAFF
TRBJ2-1,TRBV7-2,CASSNSGRASNEQFF
TRBJ2-1,TRBV29-1,CSERRVPFNEQFF
TRBJ2-3,TRBV6-2/TRBV6-3,CASLTGKDTQYF
TRBJ1-2,TRBV7-9,CASSLWGTPGNYGYTF
TRBJ1-1,TRBV30,CAWTGVRSDTEAFF
TRBJ2-7,TRBV20-1,CSASPKAPGGQYF
TRBJ2-2,TRBV4-1,CASSQVASGTGGRTGELFF
TRBJ1-2,TRBV4-2,CASSLPKESYGYTF
TRBJ2-7,TRBV27,CASRDPLAGGLGEQYF
TRBJ1-2,TRBV12-3/TRBV12-4,CASSGGLQGALTGYTF
TRBJ1-2,TRBV12-3/TRBV12-4,CASRLFGPGYTF
TRBJ2-7,TRBV11-3,CASSLTSGDYEQYF
TRBJ1-1,TRBV12-3/TRBV12-4,CASLSSLTEAFF
TRBJ2-7,TRBV5-6,CASSLFSADSYEQYF
TRBJ2-1,TRBV27,CARPGTYRKKDNEQFF
TRBJ2-5,TRBV20-1,CSAIDWAGWRETQYF
TRBJ2-6,TRBV11-2,CASSFRLAKASGANVLTF